This T cell receptor (beta chain) was sequenced for a study of blood T cell repertoires in COVID-19. Study information: The origin of the acute and convalescent COVID-19 samples was the United States, Italy and Spain. Nucleic acid was either cDNA or gDNA, and it came from T cells, B-cell-depleted T cells, or PBMCs.

The CDR3 covers 15 residues. Germline loops: CDR1 MDHEN, CDR2 SYDVKM. Trimming removed 4 bases from V and 1 base from J, with 14 bases in between. Per the study methods: Amplified reference gene primers provided the basis for estimating nucleated cell counts. Measured with immunoSEQ multiplex PCR; TCRdb has only the in-frame clones, and not every one. The V and J calls and clone size were taken over from that table, and D and trimming were inferred from the DNA. The sample includes some 80,000 clones, almost 90% seen only once; the top ten take about 2.7%. The chain joins TRBV28 to TRBJ2-7; tentative D call: TRBD1 (8 bases). The specimen sequenced was peripheral blood. This TCR was recovered from a human donor in a cohort sampled during active COVID-19. DNA for the CDR3: TGTGCCAGCAGTTCTACAGGGGGGGGATCCTACGAGCAGTACTTC. Protein product: CASSSTGGGSYEQYF.